This paragraph covers one T cell receptor (beta chain) sequence. Its antigen is unidentified. The data stem from a study of cytomegalovirus exposure and HLA in healthy donors. Findings and limits, study-wide: The study had only CMV serostatus as immune exposure information. TCR beta V- and J-gene trimming was later associated with a missense DCLRE1C variant.

Germline CDR1 and CDR2: SGHTA and FQGNSA. Trimming took 5 bases from V and 3 from J, leaving 10 bases between them. The CDR3 is 13 residues long. Use of 60 Vbeta and 13 Jbeta primers characterized the PCR. Using immunoSEQ multiplex PCR, the repertoire was profiled, and TCRdb retains in-frame clones only, with some absent. This sample's clone table lists about 87,000 clones. The TCR comes from a man aged 45-65 years in good health and CMV-seropositive. The chain combines TRBV7-2 with TRBJ1-1; unclear D gene. Sequencing was carried out using PBMCs. CDR3 residues: CASSTRRDTEAFF. The CDR3 DNA is TGTGCCAGCAGCACTAGAAGGGACACTGAAGCTTTCTTT.